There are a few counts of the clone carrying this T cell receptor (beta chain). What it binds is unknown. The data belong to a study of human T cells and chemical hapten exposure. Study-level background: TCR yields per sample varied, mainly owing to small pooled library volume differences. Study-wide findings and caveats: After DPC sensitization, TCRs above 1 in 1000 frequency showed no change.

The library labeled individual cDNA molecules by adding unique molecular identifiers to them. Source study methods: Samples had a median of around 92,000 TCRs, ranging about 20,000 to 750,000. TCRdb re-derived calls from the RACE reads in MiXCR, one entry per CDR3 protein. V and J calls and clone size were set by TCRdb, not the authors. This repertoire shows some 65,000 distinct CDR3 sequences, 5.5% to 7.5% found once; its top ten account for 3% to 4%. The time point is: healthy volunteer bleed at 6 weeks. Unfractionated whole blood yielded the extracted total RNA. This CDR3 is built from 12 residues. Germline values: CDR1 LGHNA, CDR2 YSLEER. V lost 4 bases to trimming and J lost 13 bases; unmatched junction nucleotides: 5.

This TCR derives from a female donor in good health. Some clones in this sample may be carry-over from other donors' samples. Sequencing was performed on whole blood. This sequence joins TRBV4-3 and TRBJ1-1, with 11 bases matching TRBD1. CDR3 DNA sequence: TGCGCCAGCAGCCGAGGACAGGGGGCTGTTTTCTTT. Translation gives CASSRGQGAVFF.